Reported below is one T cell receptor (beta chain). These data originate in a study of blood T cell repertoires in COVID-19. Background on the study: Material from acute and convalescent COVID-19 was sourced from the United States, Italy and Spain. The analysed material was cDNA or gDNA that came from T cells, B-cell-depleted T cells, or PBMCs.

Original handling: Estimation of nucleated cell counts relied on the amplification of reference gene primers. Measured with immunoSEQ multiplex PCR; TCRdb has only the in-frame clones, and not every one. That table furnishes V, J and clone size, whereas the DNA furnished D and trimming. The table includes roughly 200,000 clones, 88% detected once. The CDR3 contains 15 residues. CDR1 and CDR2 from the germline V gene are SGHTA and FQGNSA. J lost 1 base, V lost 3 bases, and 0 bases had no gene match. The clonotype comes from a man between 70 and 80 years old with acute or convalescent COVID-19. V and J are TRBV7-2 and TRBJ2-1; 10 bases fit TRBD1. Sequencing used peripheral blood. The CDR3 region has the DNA TGTGCCAGCAGCTTGGACAGGGGGTCCTACAATGAGCAGTTCTTC. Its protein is CASSLDRGSYNEQFF.